A single sample gave rise to the 8 T cell receptor beta chains below, sequenced in a study of blood T cell repertoires in COVID-19. Assay: immunoSEQ multiplex PCR; the TCRdb copy retains only in-frame clones and omits some. This table holds 210,000 or so clones, approximately 85% found once. Specimen: peripheral blood. Receptors originate from a man aged 50 to 59 with COVID-19, enrolled during active disease.

The V gene is TRBV18, the J gene TRBJ2-7; 9 nucleotides line up with TRBD1. The CDR3 loop spans 17 amino acids. Trimming took 3 bases from V and 0 from J; bases not matched to a gene: 9. The germline gives CDR1 KGHSH, CDR2 LQKENI. The CDR3 loop is CASSPSVGTGSSYEQYF. CDR3 nucleotide sequence: TGTGCCAGCTCACCTTCAGTGGGGACAGGGAGCTCCTACGAGCAGTACTTC.

The rearrangement links TRBV4-1 to TRBJ2-1; a weak D match, TRBD2 (7 bases). The V gene's germline CDR1 is MGHRA and CDR2 YSYEKL. The CDR3 consists of 16 residues. The germline V and J ends were trimmed by 1 base and 9 bases, with 19 bases remaining between them. The CDR3 region is CASSQGYREASGEQFF. The CDR3 DNA is TGCGCCAGCAGCCAAGGGTACAGGGAGGCTAGCGGTGAGCAGTTCTTC.

This chain joins TRBV14 and TRBJ1-2; 9 nucleotides match TRBD1. In germline, CDR1 is SGHDN, CDR2 FVKESK. J lost 8 bases, V lost 1 base, and 2 bases had no gene match. The CDR3 runs 13 residues. Here the CDR3 reads CASSQVTGGGYTF. In DNA, the CDR3 is TGTGCCAGCAGCCAAGTGACAGGGGGAGGCTACACCTTC. The full variable domain, rest sourced from reference TRBV14 and TRBJ1-2, is EAGVTQFPSHSVIEKGQTVTLRCDPISGHDNLYWYRRVMGKEIKFLLHFVKESKQDESGMPNNRFLAERTGGTYSTLKVQPAELEDSGVYFCASSQVTGGGYTFGSGTRLTVV.

This clone was recorded a few times. The rearrangement links TRBV5-5 to TRBJ1-3; 7 bases map to TRBD1. Losses at the gene ends were 4 bases for V and 3 bases for J; bases not matched to a gene: 10. CDR3 size: 16 residues. Germline V gives CDR1 SGHKS, CDR2 YYEKEE (reference sequence). Written as DNA, the CDR3 is TGTGCCAGCAGCCTGGCTCCGTGGACAGGTGGAAACACCATATATTTT. Amino acid sequence: CASSLAPWTGGNTIYF.

This sequence joins TRBV11-2 and TRBJ2-2; D gene unclear. This CDR3 comprises 14 residues. The V end lost 8 bases, the J end lost 0 bases, and 10 bases lay between the germline ends. Germline CDR1 and CDR2: SGHAT and FQNNGV. The chain's CDR3 is CASSDNPNTGELFF. Written as DNA, the CDR3 is TGTGCCAGCTCCGACAACCCGAACACCGGGGAGCTGTTTTTT.

A remark on this clone: Different DNA sequences within this sample yield the same CDR3. The J gene is TRBJ2-3, the V gene TRBV18; TRBD2 might be the D (5 bases). This CDR3 region has 14 residues. V shed 2 bases and J shed 1 base, with 7 bases lying between them. Per the germline V gene, CDR1 is KGHSH and CDR2 is LQKENI. CDR3 protein: CASSPAGGTDTQYF. CDR3 nucleotide sequence: TGTGCCAGCTCACCAGCGGGCGGCACAGATACGCAGTATTTT.

The gene calls are TRBV18 and TRBJ2-1; TRBD2 matches 12 bases. The CDR3 contains 19 residues. Looked up from germline, CDR1 is KGHSH and CDR2 is LQKENI. Trimming at V came to 0 bases and at J to 0 bases, leaving 6 bases not matched to a gene. The CDR3 nucleotides are TGTGCCAGCTCACCACCGGGTCTAGCGGGGGGGAGCTCCTACAATGAGCAGTTCTTC. This codes for CASSPPGLAGGSSYNEQFF.

This clone was recorded a few times. CDR3: CASSLFAGVDEQYF. The CDR3 DNA is TGTGCCAGCAGCTTATTTGCAGGGGTTGACGAGCAGTACTTC. The chain links TRBV7-9 to TRBJ2-7; D may be TRBD1 (6 bases). This CDR3 contains 14 residues. V was cut by 2 bases and J by 5 bases, with 13 bases left in between. CDR1 is SEHNR and CDR2 is FQNEAQ in the germline V gene (reference sequence).